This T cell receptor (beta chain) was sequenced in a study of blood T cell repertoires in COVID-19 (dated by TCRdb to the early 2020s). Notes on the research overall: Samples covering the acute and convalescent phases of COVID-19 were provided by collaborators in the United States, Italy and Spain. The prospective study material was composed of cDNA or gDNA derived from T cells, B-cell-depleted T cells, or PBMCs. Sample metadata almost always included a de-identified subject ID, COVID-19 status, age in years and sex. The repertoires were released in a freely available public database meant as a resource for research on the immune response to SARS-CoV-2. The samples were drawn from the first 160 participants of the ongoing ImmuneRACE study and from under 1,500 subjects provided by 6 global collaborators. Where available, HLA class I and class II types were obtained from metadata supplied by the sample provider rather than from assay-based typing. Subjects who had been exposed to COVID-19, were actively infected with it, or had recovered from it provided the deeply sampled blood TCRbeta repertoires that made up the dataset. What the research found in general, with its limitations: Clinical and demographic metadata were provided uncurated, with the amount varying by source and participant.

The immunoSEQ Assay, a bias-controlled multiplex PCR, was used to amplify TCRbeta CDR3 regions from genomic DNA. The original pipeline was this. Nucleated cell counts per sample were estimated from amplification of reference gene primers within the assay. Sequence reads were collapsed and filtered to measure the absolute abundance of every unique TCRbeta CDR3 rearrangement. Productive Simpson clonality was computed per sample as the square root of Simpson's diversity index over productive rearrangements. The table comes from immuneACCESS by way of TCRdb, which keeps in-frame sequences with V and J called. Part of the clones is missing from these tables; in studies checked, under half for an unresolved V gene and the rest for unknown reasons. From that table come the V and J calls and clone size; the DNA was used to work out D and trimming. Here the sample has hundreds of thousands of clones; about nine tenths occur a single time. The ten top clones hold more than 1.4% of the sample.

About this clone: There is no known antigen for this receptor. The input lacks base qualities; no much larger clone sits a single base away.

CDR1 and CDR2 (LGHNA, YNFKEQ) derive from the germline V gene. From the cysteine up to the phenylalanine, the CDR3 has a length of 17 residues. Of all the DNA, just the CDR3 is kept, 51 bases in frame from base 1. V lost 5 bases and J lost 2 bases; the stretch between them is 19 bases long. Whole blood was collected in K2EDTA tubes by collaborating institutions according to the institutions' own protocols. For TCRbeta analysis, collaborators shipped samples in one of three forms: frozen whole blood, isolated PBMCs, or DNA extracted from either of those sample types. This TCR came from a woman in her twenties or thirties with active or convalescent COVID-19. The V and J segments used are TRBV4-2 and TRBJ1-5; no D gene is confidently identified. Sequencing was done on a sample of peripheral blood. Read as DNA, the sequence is TGTGCCAGCAGCATGGTGGGTCGCGGGAGGGGCAATCAGCCCCAGCATTTT. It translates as CASSMVGRGRGNQPQHF.